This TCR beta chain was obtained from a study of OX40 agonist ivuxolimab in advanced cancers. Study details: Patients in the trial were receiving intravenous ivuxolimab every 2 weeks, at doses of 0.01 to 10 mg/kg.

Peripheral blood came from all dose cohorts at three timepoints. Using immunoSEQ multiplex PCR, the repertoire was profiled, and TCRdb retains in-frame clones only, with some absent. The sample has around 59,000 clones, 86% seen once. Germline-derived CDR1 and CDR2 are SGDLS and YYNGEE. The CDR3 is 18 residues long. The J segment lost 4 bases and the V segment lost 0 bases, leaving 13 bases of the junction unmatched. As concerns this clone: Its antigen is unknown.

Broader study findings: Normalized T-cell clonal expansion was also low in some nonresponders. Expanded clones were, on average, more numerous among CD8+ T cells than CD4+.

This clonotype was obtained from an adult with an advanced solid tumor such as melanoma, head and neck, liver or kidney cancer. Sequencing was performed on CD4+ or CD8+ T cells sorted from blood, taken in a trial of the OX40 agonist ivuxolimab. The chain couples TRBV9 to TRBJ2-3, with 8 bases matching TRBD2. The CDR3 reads CASSVDPGGEASADTQYF. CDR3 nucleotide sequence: TGTGCCAGCAGCGTAGATCCCGGGGGGGAGGCGTCAGCAGATACGCAGTATTTT. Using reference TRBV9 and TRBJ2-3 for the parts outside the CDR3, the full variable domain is DSGVTQTPKHLITATGQRVTLRCSPRSGDLSVYWYQQSLDQGLQFLIQYYNGEERAKGNILERFSAQQFPDLHSELNLSSLELGDSALYFCASSVDPGGEASADTQYFGPGTRLTVL.